What follows are 27 T cell receptor beta chains derived from one specimen sequenced in a study of T cell changes during pregnancy in multiple sclerosis. The method was immunoSEQ multiplex PCR; TCRdb's version includes in-frame clones alone and lacks a portion of them. The sample lists more than 55,000 clones; approximately 91% were seen once. This specimen was peripheral blood, taken in the second trimester of pregnancy. Receptor source: a female donor with multiple sclerosis, enrolled in a pregnancy study.

The chain carries TRBV9 and TRBJ2-7, with TRBD1 matching over 7 bases. The CDR3 loop spans 13 amino acids. V shed 3 bases and J 3 bases; nucleotides not matched to a gene: 3. CDR1 and CDR2 from the germline V gene are SGDLS and YYNGEE. The CDR3: CASSAGTDYEQYF. The CDR3 nucleotides are TGTGCCAGCAGCGCCGGGACAGACTACGAGCAGTACTTC.

The sample holds a few counts of this clone. The chain's CDR3 is CASSYTGGLWDEQFF. The CDR3 DNA sequence: TGTGCCAGCAGTTACACGGGGGGCCTATGGGATGAGCAGTTCTTC. The chain links TRBV6-6 to TRBJ2-1, with D possibly being TRBD2 (7 bases). The CDR3 contains 15 residues. Trimming removed 2 bases at V and 8 bases at J, with 16 bases between. CDR1 is MNHNY, CDR2 SVGAGI, per germline (reference sequence).

CDR3 protein: CASSGQAQETQYF. CDR3 nucleotide sequence: TGTGCCAGCAGTGGACAGGCACAAGAGACCCAGTACTTC. V gene TRBV6-1 combines with J gene TRBJ2-5; D might be TRBD1 (6 bases). Per the germline V gene, CDR1 is MNHNS and CDR2 is SASEGT. CDR3 length: 13 amino acids. V was pared by 4 bases and J by 2 bases, with 8 bases between.

The CDR3 reads CASSLDFDTEAFF. The CDR3 nucleotides read TGTGCCAGCAGCCTCGACTTTGACACTGAAGCTTTCTTT. The chain links TRBV27 to TRBJ1-1; no clear D. Germline CDR1 and CDR2: MNHEY and SMNVEV (reference sequence). The V end lost 6 bases, the J end lost 3 bases, and 11 bases lay between the germline ends. The CDR3 loop spans 13 amino acids.

Here the CDR3 DNA reads TGTGCCTGGGGAACAGGGGTCAGCAATCAGCCCCAGCATTTT. Translated, it gives CAWGTGVSNQPQHF. The rearrangement links TRBV30 to TRBJ1-5; 7 bases fit TRBD1. Looked up from germline, CDR1 is GTSNPN and CDR2 is SVGIG (reference sequence). The CDR3 is 14 amino acids. J was trimmed by 1 base and V by 5 bases; bases with no gene match: 5.

The chain recombines TRBV11-2 with TRBJ2-7, with 7 positions matching TRBD1. CDR1 and CDR2 from the germline V gene are SGHAT and FQNNGV. There are 16 residues in the CDR3. V lost 5 bases, J lost 2 bases, and 12 bases stayed unmatched. The CDR3 is CASSPLARQGPYEQYF. The CDR3 nucleotides are TGTGCCAGCAGCCCTCTTGCTAGACAGGGACCCTACGAGCAGTACTTC.

The gene calls are TRBV29-1 and TRBJ2-2, with D maybe TRBD2 (7 bases). Germline V gives CDR1 SQVTM, CDR2 ANQGSEA. CDR3 size: 14 residues. The CDR3 region is CKRGANQDSGELFF. CDR3 nucleotides: TGCAAACGGGGGGCAAACCAAGATTCCGGGGAGCTGTTTTTT.

The rearrangement uses TRBV5-8 and TRBJ1-2; weak D call: TRBD1 (5 bases). The germline V gene encodes CDR1 SGHTS and CDR2 YDEGEE. Trimming removed 3 bases at V and 0 bases at J, with 12 bases between. This CDR3 has 15 amino acids. CDR3 protein: CASSWGKGPNYGYTF. As DNA, the CDR3 is TGTGCCAGCAGCTGGGGAAAGGGGCCTAACTATGGCTACACCTTC.

V and J are TRBV12-5 and TRBJ2-2, with D possibly matching TRBD2 (6 bases). Germline CDR1 and CDR2: LGHNT and FRNRAP. This CDR3 is built from 15 residues. The germline V and J ends were trimmed by 0 bases and 6 bases, with 11 bases remaining between them. CDR3 sequence: CASGLVLGGPGELFF. As DNA, the CDR3 is TGTGCTAGTGGTTTGGTACTCGGGGGTCCCGGGGAGCTGTTTTTT. The full variable domain, rest sourced from reference TRBV12-5 and TRBJ2-2, is DARVTQTPRHKVTEMGQEVTMRCQPILGHNTVFWYRQTMMQGLELLAYFRNRAPLDDSGMPKDRFSAEMPDATLATLKIQPSEPRDSAVYFCASGLVLGGPGELFFGEGSRLTVL.

The chain links TRBV9 to TRBJ2-1; 7 bases match TRBD1. V trimming: 4 bases; J trimming: 2 bases; junction bases outside the gene matches: 6. The CDR3 has 15 amino acids. Germline V gene sequence: CDR1 SGDLS, CDR2 YYNGEE. Here the CDR3 reads CASSIRQGTYNEQFF. DNA of the CDR3: TGTGCCAGCAGCATTCGACAGGGAACCTACAATGAGCAGTTCTTC.

V usage is TRBV2 and J usage is TRBJ2-3, with 9 bases lining up with TRBD1. Trimming removed 6 bases from V and 6 bases from J; junction bases left unmatched: 22. The CDR3 contains 19 residues. Germline V gives CDR1 SNHLY, CDR2 FYNNEI. CDR3 loop: CASREPGQGGVGLWDTQYF. CDR3 DNA sequence: TGTGCCAGCAGGGAACCGGGACAGGGAGGAGTGGGCCTCTGGGATACGCAGTATTTT. Full variable domain (missing parts from reference TRBV2 and TRBJ2-3): EPEVTQTPSHQVTQMGQEVILRCVPISNHLYFYWYRQILGQKVEFLVSFYNNEISEKSEIFDDQFSVERPDGSNFTLKIRSTKLEDSAMYFCASREPGQGGVGLWDTQYFGPGTRLTVL.

The chain couples TRBV7-9 to TRBJ2-7, with 9 positions matching TRBD1. V dropped 4 bases and J dropped 1; count of bases not matched to a gene: 5. There are 15 residues in the CDR3. CDR1 and CDR2 from the germline V gene are SEHNR and FQNEAQ (reference sequence). The CDR3 loop reads CASSSLTGGSYEQYF. The CDR3 DNA reads as TGTGCCAGCAGCTCACTGACAGGGGGGTCCTACGAGCAGTACTTC.

The chain couples TRBV4-2 to TRBJ2-7; 7 nucleotides match TRBD2. Per the germline V gene, CDR1 is LGHNA and CDR2 is YNFKEQ. The CDR3 totals 15 residues. The ends lost 3 bases at V and 3 bases at J; junction bases unmatched: 8. Here the CDR3 reads CASSQGLGGGYEQYF. DNA for the CDR3: TGTGCCAGCAGCCAGGGACTTGGGGGGGGCTACGAGCAGTACTTC.

The chain has TRBV11-2 and TRBJ1-1; D is perhaps TRBD1 (5 bases). The CDR3 has 15 residues. V gave up 8 bases and J gave up 1 base, with 17 bases separating them. Germline V CDR1 and CDR2: SGHAT, FQNNGV. The CDR3 sequence: CASQGLVRGNTEAFF. The CDR3 region has the DNA TGTGCCAGCCAGGGCCTCGTTAGGGGGAACACTGAAGCTTTCTTT. Full variable domain (rest looked up from reference TRBV11-2 and TRBJ1-1): EAGVAQSPRYKIIEKRQSVAFWCNPISGHATLYWYQQILGQGPKLLIQFQNNGVVDDSQLPKDRFSAERLKGVDSTLKIQPAKLEDSAVYLCASQGLVRGNTEAFFGQGTRLTVV.

The chain combines TRBV6-6 with TRBJ1-1; D is uncertain. The germline V gene has CDR1 MNHNY and CDR2 SVGAGI (reference sequence). V shed 6 bases and J shed 4 bases, with 12 bases lying between them. The CDR3 totals 13 residues. CDR3 region: CASRTGSGTEAFF. The CDR3, as DNA: TGTGCCAGCAGGACCGGGAGCGGCACTGAAGCTTTCTTT.

J is TRBJ1-1 and V is TRBV30; 7 nucleotides match TRBD1. This CDR3 region has 15 residues. Germline CDR1 is GTSNPN and CDR2 is SVGIG (reference sequence). V was pared by 1 base and J by 0 bases, with 5 bases of the junction left unmatched. CDR3 coding DNA: TGTGCCTGGAGTGAGATTGGGACAGTGAACACTGAAGCTTTCTTT. This sequence encodes CAWSEIGTVNTEAFF.

The V gene is TRBV9, the J gene TRBJ1-6; no definite D call. The CDR3 loop spans 15 amino acids. Trimming removed 0 bases from V and 7 bases from J, with 11 bases in between. Germline CDR1 reads SGDLS; CDR2 reads YYNGEE. The DNA of the CDR3 is TGTGCCAGCAGCGTAGAACCAGGAAAAAATTCACCCCTCCACTTT. Encoded protein: CASSVEPGKNSPLHF.

The J gene is TRBJ2-1, the V gene TRBV20-1, with D perhaps TRBD2 (7 bases). V was trimmed by 6 bases and J by 7 bases, leaving 10 bases between them. This CDR3 is 11 amino acids long. Germline V lookup: CDR1 DFQATT, CDR2 SNEGSKA (reference sequence). The CDR3 region is CSAGGPNEQFF. The CDR3 DNA reads as TGCAGTGCGGGGGGGCCGAATGAGCAGTTCTTC.

This chain's CDR3 is CASSSLYEQYF. The CDR3 DNA follows: TGTGCCAGCAGCTCACTCTACGAGCAGTACTTC. This sequence joins TRBV11-2 and TRBJ2-7; no clear D gene. This CDR3 spans 11 amino acids. The ends were cut back, 4 bases at V and 3 bases at J, with 4 bases in the middle. The germline V gene encodes CDR1 SGHAT and CDR2 FQNNGV.

The genes are TRBV5-1 and TRBJ2-5; 8 nucleotides align to TRBD2. With V trimmed by 4 bases and J by 5 bases, 10 bases remained unmatched. This CDR3 region has 15 residues. Germline V CDR1 and CDR2: SGHRS, YFSETQ. CDR3 region: CASSRQGLAGETQYF. In DNA, the CDR3 is TGCGCCAGCAGCCGACAAGGACTAGCCGGCGAGACCCAGTACTTC.

J is TRBJ2-3 and V is TRBV10-1; 7 bases align to TRBD2. The V and J ends lost 3 bases and 2 bases, in that order; junction bases with no gene match: 8. This CDR3 is 16 amino acids long. Germline-derived CDR1 and CDR2 are WNHNN and SYGVQD (reference sequence). The CDR3 reads CASSDEERGFTDTQYF. Here the CDR3 DNA reads TGCGCCAGCAGTGATGAGGAGCGGGGCTTCACAGATACGCAGTATTTT.

DNA for the CDR3: TGTGCCAGCAAAGCCGGGGAAAACTATGGCTACACCTTC. Protein sequence: CASKAGENYGYTF. This chain uses TRBV6-6 with TRBJ1-2; the D is unclear. The CDR3 is 13 amino acids. The germline CDR1 and CDR2 sequences are MNHNY and SVGAGI (reference sequence). Trimming pared 7 bases from V and 2 bases from J, leaving 11 bases between.

The rearrangement uses TRBV7-2 and TRBJ2-1; 16 bases fit TRBD2. Germline CDR1 is SGHTA and CDR2 is FQGNSA. The CDR3 contains 18 residues. The junction had 11 bases not matched to a gene; V was cut back by 4 bases and J by 8 bases. CDR3 bases: TGTGCCAGCAGCTCACCGGGACTAGCGGGGGGGCCTTCCCATGAGCAGTTCTTC. This gives the protein CASSSPGLAGGPSHEQFF.

The chain links TRBV30 to TRBJ1-3; D remains unclear. Trimming took off 4 bases at V and 0 bases at J, with 7 bases between the two ends. This CDR3 contains 13 residues. The germline V gene has CDR1 GTSNPN and CDR2 SVGIG (reference sequence). The CDR3 sequence is CAWNEHSGNTIYF. CDR3 DNA sequence: TGTGCCTGGAATGAACACTCTGGAAACACCATATATTTT.

A single count supports this clone. The V and J genes are TRBV7-9 and TRBJ1-5, with D perhaps TRBD1 (6 bases). The CDR3 is 18 amino acids. Germline V gene sequence: CDR1 SEHNR, CDR2 FQNEAQ (reference sequence). V gave up 1 base and J gave up 0 bases, with 16 bases separating them. CDR3 nucleotide sequence: TGTGCCAGCAGCTTAGGACATCAGGGGCTCGATAGCAATCAGCCCCAGCATTTT. It encodes CASSLGHQGLDSNQPQHF. Combining the CDR3 with reference TRBV7-9 and TRBJ1-5 gives the whole variable domain DTGVSQNPRHKITKRGQNVTFRCDPISEHNRLYWYRQTLGQGPEFLTYFQNEAQLEKSRLLSDRFSAERPKGSFSTLEIQRTEQGDSAMYLCASSLGHQGLDSNQPQHFGDGTRLSIL.

J is TRBJ2-2 and V is TRBV5-1; 7 bases match TRBD1. V was pared by 2 bases and J by 2 bases, with 3 bases of the junction left unmatched. Germline V gene data show CDR1 as SGHRS and CDR2 as YFSETQ. This CDR3 has 15 residues. Here the CDR3 reads CASSFGDRNTGELFF. The CDR3, as DNA: TGCGCCAGCAGCTTCGGGGACAGAAACACCGGGGAGCTGTTTTTT.

The V and J genes are TRBV14 and TRBJ2-7, with TRBD2 identical over 7 bases. This CDR3 has 13 amino acids. V lost 4 bases, J lost 3 bases, and 3 bases stayed unmatched. Germline V lookup: CDR1 SGHDN, CDR2 FVKESK. The CDR3 loop is CASSRDYVYEQYF. The CDR3 nucleotides are TGTGCCAGCAGCCGGGACTATGTCTACGAGCAGTACTTC.